A selection of T cell receptor beta chains follows, all from one sample in a study of cytomegalovirus exposure and HLA in healthy donors. Here immunoSEQ multiplex PCR was the method, and the copy in TCRdb shows in-frame clones only, minus some. Among roughly 98,000 clones listed, 75% to 85% were seen once. The sequenced material came from PBMCs. Receptors were obtained from a man younger than 35 in good health and CMV-seropositive. CDR3s include the opening cysteine and the closing phenylalanine or tryptophan. The order of the fields is D gene, V gene, CDR3 length, clone size, J gene, CDR3 protein, CDR3 DNA. The D gene is left open where the match is weak. Some rows have no size entry. The others give once, few or many, or a class for an expanded clone.

TRBD2	TRBV6-5	16	once	TRBJ2-2	CASSYSGTRNTGELFF	TGTGCCAGCAGTTACTCCGGGACTAGAAACACCGGGGAGCTGTTTTTT
NA	TRBV5-6	16	NA	TRBJ1-2	CASSLGLGTNFYGYTF	TGTGCCAGCAGCTTGGGGCTCGGGACAAACTTCTATGGCTACACCTTC
TRBD1	TRBV9	15	NA	TRBJ2-1	CASSAPGQGYNEQFF	TGTGCCAGCAGCGCCCCGGGACAGGGCTACAATGAGCAGTTCTTC
NA	TRBV15	13	once	TRBJ2-5	CATSETFQETQYF	TGTGCCACCAGTGAAACTTTCCAAGAGACCCAGTACTTC
NA	TRBV27	16	NA	TRBJ2-3	CASSIILPMGGNTQYF	TGTGCCAGCAGTATAATCCTACCCATGGGGGGAAATACGCAGTATTTT
TRBD1	TRBV6-1	13	few	TRBJ2-1	CASSPTGDNEQFF	TGTGCCAGCAGCCCGACAGGGGACAATGAGCAGTTCTTC
TRBD1	TRBV6-6	15	NA	TRBJ2-1	CASSYSGQGANEQFF	TGTGCCAGCAGTTACTCGGGACAGGGGGCTAATGAGCAGTTCTTC
NA	TRBV25-1	14	NA	TRBJ1-4	CASSEDRRNEKLFF	TGTGCCAGCAGTGAAGACAGGCGTAATGAAAAACTGTTTTTT
TRBD1	TRBV5-5	14	NA	TRBJ2-7	CASSLGTGPHEQYF	TGTGCCAGCAGCTTGGGGACAGGGCCACACGAGCAGTACTTC
TRBD2	TRBV30	15	NA	TRBJ2-2	CAWRGLAGGTGELFF	TGTGCCTGGAGGGGACTAGCGGGGGGCACCGGGGAGCTGTTTTTT
NA	TRBV7-9	14	NA	TRBJ1-1	CASSLDPRRTEAFF	TGTGCCAGCAGCCTGGATCCCAGGAGGACTGAAGCTTTCTTT
TRBD2	TRBV6-1	14	few	TRBJ2-7	CASSEVGNSGEQYF	TGTGCCAGCAGTGAGGTCGGTAATAGCGGGGAACAGTACTTC
NA	TRBV5-1	15	NA	TRBJ1-2	CASSLDTGNNYGYTF	TGCGCCAGCAGCTTGGATACAGGGAACAACTATGGCTACACCTTC
TRBD1	TRBV5-1	16	NA	TRBJ2-3	CASSLVRDSPTDTQYF	TGCGCCAGCAGCTTGGTGAGGGACAGCCCCACAGATACGCAGTATTTT
NA	TRBV6-1	14	few	TRBJ2-5	CASSEIQGFETQYF	TGTGCCAGCAGTGAAATTCAGGGATTTGAGACCCAGTACTTC
NA	TRBV29-1	12	NA	TRBJ1-3	CSVGTSGNTIYF	TGCAGCGTTGGGACATCTGGAAACACCATATATTTT
NA	TRBV7-9	14	NA	TRBJ1-1	CASIPPRANTEAFF	TGTGCCAGCATCCCCCCGAGGGCGAACACTGAAGCTTTCTTT
TRBD1	TRBV6-5	13	NA	TRBJ1-1	CASSYGQGAKAFF	TGTGCCAGCAGTTACGGGCAGGGGGCGAAGGCTTTCTTT
NA	TRBV5-4	12	NA	TRBJ1-1	CASSSRDTEAFF	TGTGCCAGCAGCTCCAGGGACACTGAAGCTTTCTTT
NA	TRBV11-2	16	NA	TRBJ1-3	CASSFKVDSYGNTIYF	TGTGCCAGCAGCTTCAAGGTCGATAGCTACGGAAACACCATATATTTT
NA	TRBV29-1	13	few	TRBJ2-7	CSVEPQTGGEQYF	TGCAGCGTTGAACCCCAGACCGGAGGCGAGCAGTACTTC